This TCR beta chain emerged from a study of neurological immune-mediated disorders. Study findings and constraints: The expanded clones of different subjects shared no CDR3 amino acid sequences (suggesting private repertoires in all groups).

The V segment lost 4 bases and the J segment 3 bases; nucleotides outside the gene matches: 8. The CDR3 extends over 15 amino acids. Germline CDR1 and CDR2: SGHRS and YFSETQ. TCRdb passed the 5' RACE reads through MiXCR, listing each CDR3 protein once. The table includes fewer than 25,000 distinct CDR3 sequences, around an eighth detected once. This clonotype showed up many times. No antigen is known for it. Libraries used 2 million unsorted PBMCs kept frozen in RNAlater. Input material: PBMCs. The chain links TRBV5-1 to TRBJ1-2; 8 bases are shared with TRBD1. This TCR was sampled from a middle-aged woman with HTLV-1-associated myelopathy (HAM/TSP). The chain's CDR3 is CASSNSGQGDYGYTF. The CDR3 nucleotides read TGCGCCAGCAGCAATTCCGGACAGGGCGACTATGGCTACACCTTC.